These T cell receptor beta chains were read from a single sample in a study of Graves' ophthalmopathy and Graves' hyperthyroidism. One entry per CDR3 protein results from TCRdb running MiXCR on the multiplex PCR reads. Here the sample spans approximately 500,000 distinct CDR3 sequences, over 13% being singletons. Sequencing was done on a sample of blood. The receptors come from a woman aged 25 to 39 with Graves' ophthalmopathy. Both conserved end residues are part of each CDR3. The D gene is left open where the match is weak. Clone size is not always given. Where it is, it says once, few, many or a class for expanded clones.

many | TRBJ2-5 | TRBV11-2 | TRBD1 | TGTGCCAGCAGCTTAATAGGGGGCGAAGAGACCCAGTACTTC | CASSLIGGEETQYF
many | TRBJ2-5 | TRBV9 | - | TGTGCCAGCAGCGTATCAGGACTTCAAGAGACCCAGTACTTC | CASSVSGLQETQYF
- | TRBJ1-2 | TRBV6-5 | TRBD1 | TGTGCCAGCAGTTTTGCAGGGGGAATAAACTATGGCTACACCTTC | CASSFAGGINYGYTF
many | TRBJ1-5 | TRBV28 | - | TGTGCCAGCAGTTTAACAGGGAAAGGCTCATCTCAGCCCCAGCATTTT | CASSLTGKGSSQPQHF
many | TRBJ2-2 | TRBV24-1 | - | TGTGCCACCAGTAAAGAAAACACCGGGGAGCTGTTTTTT | CATSKENTGELFF
many | TRBJ1-2 | TRBV27 | - | TGTGCCAGCGGGTCGGGGGCCAGTAACTATGGCTACACCTTC | CASGSGASNYGYTF
many | TRBJ1-1 | TRBV29-1 | - | TGCAGCGTTGAATGGGGCCTGAACACTGAAGCTTTCTTT | CSVEWGLNTEAFF
- | TRBJ2-7 | TRBV28 | - | TGTGCCAGCAGTAGCACTTTTTCGGGTGACGAGCAGTACTTC | CASSSTFSGDEQYF
many | TRBJ1-5 | TRBV28 | - | TGTGCCAGCAGTATCTACAGGGTTTTCAATCAGCCCCAGCATTTT | CASSIYRVFNQPQHF
many | TRBJ2-7 | TRBV12-5 | TRBD2 | TGTGCTAGTGGTCCCCTGGTTAGCGGGAGGGCGTCCTACGAGCAGTACTTC | CASGPLVSGRASYEQYF
- | TRBJ2-7 | TRBV7-9 | TRBD2 | TGTGCCAGCAGGCCCCCGGGGACTAATGACGAGCAGTACTTC | CASRPPGTNDEQYF